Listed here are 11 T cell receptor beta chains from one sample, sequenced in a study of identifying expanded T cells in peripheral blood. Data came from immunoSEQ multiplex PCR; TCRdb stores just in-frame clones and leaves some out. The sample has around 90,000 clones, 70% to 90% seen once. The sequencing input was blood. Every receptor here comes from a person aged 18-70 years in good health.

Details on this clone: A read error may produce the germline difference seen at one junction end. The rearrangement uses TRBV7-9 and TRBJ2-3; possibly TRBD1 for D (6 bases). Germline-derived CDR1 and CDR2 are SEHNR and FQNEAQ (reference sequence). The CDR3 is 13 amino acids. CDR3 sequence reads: CASRLDRTDTQYF. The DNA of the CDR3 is TGTGCCAGCAGGTTAGACAGGACAGATACGCAGTATTTT.

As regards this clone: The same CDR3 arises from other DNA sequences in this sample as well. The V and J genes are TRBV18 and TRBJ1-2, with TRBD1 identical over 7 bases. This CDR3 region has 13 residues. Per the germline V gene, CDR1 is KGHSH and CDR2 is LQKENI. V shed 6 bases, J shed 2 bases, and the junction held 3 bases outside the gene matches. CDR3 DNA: TGTGCCAGCTCCCCGGGACAGAACTATGGCTACACCTTC. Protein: CASSPGQNYGYTF.

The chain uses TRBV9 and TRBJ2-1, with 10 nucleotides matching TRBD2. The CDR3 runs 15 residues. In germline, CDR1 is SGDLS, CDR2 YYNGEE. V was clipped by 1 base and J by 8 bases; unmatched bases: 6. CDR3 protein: CASSVNSGGAHEQFF. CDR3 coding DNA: TGTGCCAGCAGCGTAAACAGCGGGGGGGCCCATGAGCAGTTCTTC. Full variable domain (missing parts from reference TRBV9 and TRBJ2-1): DSGVTQTPKHLITATGQRVTLRCSPRSGDLSVYWYQQSLDQGLQFLIQYYNGEERAKGNILERFSAQQFPDLHSELNLSSLELGDSALYFCASSVNSGGAHEQFFGPGTRLTVL.

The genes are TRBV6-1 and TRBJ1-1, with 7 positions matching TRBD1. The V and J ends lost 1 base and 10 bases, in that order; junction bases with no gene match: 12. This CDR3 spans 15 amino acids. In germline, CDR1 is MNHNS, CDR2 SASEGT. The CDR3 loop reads CASSEGQGVLVGAFF. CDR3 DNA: TGTGCCAGCAGTGAAGGGCAGGGGGTGTTGGTTGGAGCTTTCTTT.

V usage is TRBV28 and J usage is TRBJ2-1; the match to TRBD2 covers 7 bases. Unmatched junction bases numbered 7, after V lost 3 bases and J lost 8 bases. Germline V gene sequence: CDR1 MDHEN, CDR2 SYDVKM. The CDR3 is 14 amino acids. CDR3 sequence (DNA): TGTGCCAGCAGTTTCCGCGGGAGTAGTGATGAGCAGTTCTTC. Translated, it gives CASSFRGSSDEQFF.

The chain's CDR3 is CASSLQSGGTNEQFF. The CDR3 DNA sequence: TGTGCCAGCAGCCTACAGAGCGGGGGAACCAATGAGCAGTTCTTC. V is TRBV11-3 and J is TRBJ2-1, with 8 bases fitting TRBD2. This CDR3 has 15 residues. With V trimmed by 5 bases and J by 6 bases, 9 bases remained unmatched. Looked up from germline, CDR1 is SGHNT and CDR2 is YENEEA.

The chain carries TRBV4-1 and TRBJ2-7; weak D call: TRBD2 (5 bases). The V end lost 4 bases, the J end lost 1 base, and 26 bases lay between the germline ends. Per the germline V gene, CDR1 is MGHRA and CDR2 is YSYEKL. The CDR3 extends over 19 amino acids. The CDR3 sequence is CASSPRRVGERSRSYEQYF. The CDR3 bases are TGCGCCAGCAGCCCACGGCGGGTTGGGGAAAGGAGTCGGTCCTACGAGCAGTACTTC.

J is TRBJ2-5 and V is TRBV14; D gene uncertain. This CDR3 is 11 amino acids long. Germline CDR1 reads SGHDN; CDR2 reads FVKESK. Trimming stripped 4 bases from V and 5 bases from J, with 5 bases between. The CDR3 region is CASSLRETQYF. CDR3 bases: TGTGCCAGCAGCCTAAGGGAGACCCAGTACTTC.

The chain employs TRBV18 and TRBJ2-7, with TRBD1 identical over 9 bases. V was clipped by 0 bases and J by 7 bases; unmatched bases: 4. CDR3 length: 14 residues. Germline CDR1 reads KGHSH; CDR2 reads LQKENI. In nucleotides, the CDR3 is TGTGCCAGCTCACCACCGAACAGGGGGCGGGAGCAGTACTTC. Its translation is CASSPPNRGREQYF.

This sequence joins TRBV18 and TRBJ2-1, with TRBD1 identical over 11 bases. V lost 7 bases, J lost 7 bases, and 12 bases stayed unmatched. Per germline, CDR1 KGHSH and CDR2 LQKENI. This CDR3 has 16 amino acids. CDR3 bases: TGTGCCAGCTGGATGACGGGACAGGGGGGGAAAAATGAGCAGTTCTTC. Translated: CASWMTGQGGKNEQFF.

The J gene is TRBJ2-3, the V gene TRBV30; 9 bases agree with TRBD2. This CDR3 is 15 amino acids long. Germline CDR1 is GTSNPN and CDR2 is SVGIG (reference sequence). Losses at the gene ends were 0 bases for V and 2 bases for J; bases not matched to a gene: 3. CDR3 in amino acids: CAWSVLAGLTDTQYF. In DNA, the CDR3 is TGTGCCTGGAGTGTACTAGCGGGTCTCACAGATACGCAGTATTTT.